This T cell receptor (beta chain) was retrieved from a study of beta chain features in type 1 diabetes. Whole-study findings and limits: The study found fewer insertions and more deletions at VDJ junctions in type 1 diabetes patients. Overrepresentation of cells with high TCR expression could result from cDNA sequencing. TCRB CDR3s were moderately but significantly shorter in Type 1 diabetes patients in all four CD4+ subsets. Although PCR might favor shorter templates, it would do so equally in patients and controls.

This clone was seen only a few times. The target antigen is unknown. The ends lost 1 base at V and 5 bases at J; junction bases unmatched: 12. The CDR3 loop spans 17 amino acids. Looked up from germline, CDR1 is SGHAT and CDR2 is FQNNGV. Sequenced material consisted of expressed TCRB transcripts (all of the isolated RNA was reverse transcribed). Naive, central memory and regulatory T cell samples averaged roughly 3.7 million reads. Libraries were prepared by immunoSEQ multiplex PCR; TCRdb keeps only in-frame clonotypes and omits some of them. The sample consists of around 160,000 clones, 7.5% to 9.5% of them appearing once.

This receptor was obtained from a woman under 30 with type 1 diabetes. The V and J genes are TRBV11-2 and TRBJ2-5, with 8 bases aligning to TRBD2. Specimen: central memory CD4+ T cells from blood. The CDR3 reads CASSLVPGLARRETQYF. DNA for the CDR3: TGTGCCAGCAGCTTAGTGCCCGGACTAGCTCGTAGGGAGACCCAGTACTTC.